This is a list of T cell receptor beta chains from one sample in a study of T cell changes during pregnancy in multiple sclerosis. The protocol was immunoSEQ multiplex PCR, while the TCRdb copy is restricted to in-frame clones and leaves out a portion. The sample contains roughly 99,000 clones, 92% of which appear only once. The sample consisted of peripheral blood, taken after pregnancy. The receptors stem from a female donor in good health, enrolled as a control in a pregnancy study. CDR3s include the opening cysteine and the closing phenylalanine or tryptophan. The order of the fields is clone size, CDR3 length, J gene, V gene, D gene, CDR3 DNA, CDR3 protein. D genes are given only for firm matches. Rows may omit the clone size; those that give it use once, few, many or a size class.

size: once; length: 17; J: TRBJ2-7; V: TRBV5-1; D: TRBD2; DNA: TGCGCCAGCAGCTCGGGACTAGCGGGGGGGCCTCTGTTCGAGCAGTACTTC; CDR3: CASSSGLAGGPLFEQYF
size: -; length: 15; J: TRBJ1-3; V: TRBV10-3; D: TRBD1; DNA: TGTGCCACCGGGACAGGGATAGTAGGCGGAAACACCATATATTTT; CDR3: CATGTGIVGGNTIYF
size: -; length: 15; J: TRBJ2-7; V: TRBV10-3; D: -; DNA: TGTGCCATCAGTGACTATGGGCCAACTGTGGGCGAGCAGTACTTC; CDR3: CAISDYGPTVGEQYF
size: -; length: 17; J: TRBJ2-2; V: TRBV28; D: -; DNA: TGTGCCAGCAGTTATTTTTTCGGAGACAGCGACACCGGGGAGCTGTTTTTT; CDR3: CASSYFFGDSDTGELFF
size: -; length: 13; J: TRBJ1-2; V: TRBV30; D: -; DNA: TGTGCCTTGCACGGGGGGAGTTTCTATGGCTACACCTTC; CDR3: CALHGGSFYGYTF
size: -; length: 16; J: TRBJ2-1; V: TRBV5-1; D: TRBD2; DNA: TGCGCCAGCAGTTTCTTGGGGGGGAGCCCCTACAATGAGCAGTTCTTC; CDR3: CASSFLGGSPYNEQFF
size: -; length: 14; J: TRBJ1-1; V: TRBV5-1; D: -; DNA: TGCGCCAGCAGCTTGATAGACACCGGCACTGAAGCTTTCTTT; CDR3: CASSLIDTGTEAFF
size: -; length: 14; J: TRBJ2-7; V: TRBV6-5; D: TRBD2; DNA: TGTGCCAGCAGTTACTCGCCAGGGACTAACGAGCAGTACTTC; CDR3: CASSYSPGTNEQYF
size: -; length: 15; J: TRBJ2-1; V: TRBV5-4; D: TRBD2; DNA: TGTGCCAGCAGCTTCCCAGCGGGAGTTTACAATGAGCAGTTCTTC; CDR3: CASSFPAGVYNEQFF
size: -; length: 14; J: TRBJ2-1; V: TRBV28; D: TRBD1; DNA: TGTGCCAGCAGTTTGTACACAGGGGGCAATGAGCAGTTCTTC; CDR3: CASSLYTGGNEQFF
size: few; length: 16; J: TRBJ1-6; V: TRBV5-4; D: TRBD1; DNA: TGTGCCAGCAGCCCCGAGTCAGGACAGGGGAGCTCACCCCTCCACTTT; CDR3: CASSPESGQGSSPLHF
size: -; length: 18; J: TRBJ1-6; V: TRBV5-6; D: -; DNA: TGTGCCAGCAGGGACAGTCTCAGGGATCTTGCCTATAATTCACCCCTCCACTTT; CDR3: CASRDSLRDLAYNSPLHF
size: -; length: 16; J: TRBJ2-1; V: TRBV19; D: TRBD2; DNA: TGTGCCAGTAGTATAGCGGTGGGACTAGCGGGAAATGAGCAGTTCTTC; CDR3: CASSIAVGLAGNEQFF
size: -; length: 17; J: TRBJ1-1; V: TRBV5-6; D: TRBD1; DNA: TGTGCCAGCAGCTTGGTGGGCACAGGGGGGCTGAACACTGAAGCTTTCTTT; CDR3: CASSLVGTGGLNTEAFF
size: -; length: 15; J: TRBJ1-5; V: TRBV19; D: TRBD1; DNA: TGTGCCAGTAGTATCAAGGGGGCAAGCAATCAGCCCCAGCATTTT; CDR3: CASSIKGASNQPQHF
size: -; length: 13; J: TRBJ2-7; V: TRBV2; D: -; DNA: TGTGCCAGCACACGGACTGCCTCCTACGAGCAGTACTTC; CDR3: CASTRTASYEQYF
size: -; length: 16; J: TRBJ1-5; V: TRBV18; D: -; DNA: TGTGCCAGCTCACCACTGGGAGCGGGGAGCAATCAGCCCCAGCATTTT; CDR3: CASSPLGAGSNQPQHF
size: -; length: 15; J: TRBJ2-2; V: TRBV19; D: TRBD2; DNA: TGTGCCAGTTACATGGGACTAGCGACCACCGGGGAGCTGTTTTTT; CDR3: CASYMGLATTGELFF
size: once; length: 11; J: TRBJ2-1; V: TRBV19; D: TRBD2; DNA: TGTGCCAGTTACGGGGGGGGCGAGCAGTTCTTC; CDR3: CASYGGGEQFF
size: -; length: 15; J: TRBJ2-2; V: TRBV11-2; D: -; DNA: TGTGCCAGCAGCTTAGGAGAAGCGGCCACCGGGGAGCTGTTTTTT; CDR3: CASSLGEAATGELFF
size: -; length: 11; J: TRBJ2-3; V: TRBV6-1; D: -; DNA: TGTGCCAGCAGCCTAGCAGATACGCAGTATTTT; CDR3: CASSLADTQYF
size: -; length: 15; J: TRBJ2-2; V: TRBV29-1; D: TRBD1; DNA: TGCAGCGGAACCGGACAGGGGAAGAATGCCGGGGAGCTGTTTTTT; CDR3: CSGTGQGKNAGELFF
size: -; length: 15; J: TRBJ2-3; V: TRBV27; D: -; DNA: TGTGCCAGCAGTCCGACTAGGGTCCCCACAGATACGCAGTATTTT; CDR3: CASSPTRVPTDTQYF
size: -; length: 14; J: TRBJ2-7; V: TRBV9; D: TRBD1; DNA: TGTGCCAGCAGCGTAGTTGACAGGGCGGGCGAGCAGTACTTC; CDR3: CASSVVDRAGEQYF
size: -; length: 12; J: TRBJ2-7; V: TRBV6-1; D: -; DNA: TGTGCCAGCTACGGGGGTTCCTACGAGCAGTACTTC; CDR3: CASYGGSYEQYF
size: -; length: 11; J: TRBJ1-1; V: TRBV2; D: -; DNA: TGTGCCAGCAGGGACAGTACTGAAGCTTTCTTT; CDR3: CASRDSTEAFF
size: -; length: 13; J: TRBJ2-5; V: TRBV5-1; D: TRBD1; DNA: TGCGCCAGCAGCGACAGGGGTGGAGAGACCCAGTACTTC; CDR3: CASSDRGGETQYF
size: -; length: 17; J: TRBJ2-1; V: TRBV15; D: TRBD2; DNA: TGTGCCACCAGCAGATCCCGGGGGACTAGCGGGGGAATTGAGCAGTTCTTC; CDR3: CATSRSRGTSGGIEQFF
size: once; length: 17; J: TRBJ2-2; V: TRBV5-6; D: -; DNA: TGTGCCAGCAGCTTGAAAGGGCTAGCCGCGAACACCGGGGAGCTGTTTTTT; CDR3: CASSLKGLAANTGELFF
size: -; length: 12; J: TRBJ2-3; V: TRBV29-1; D: TRBD1; DNA: TGCAGCGTTGAAGGGACAGGGAATACGCAGTATTTT; CDR3: CSVEGTGNTQYF
size: -; length: 15; J: TRBJ2-1; V: TRBV10-2; D: -; DNA: TGCGCCAGCAGTGCTCTCGCGGGAATTGTCAATGAGCAGTTCTTC; CDR3: CASSALAGIVNEQFF
size: -; length: 14; J: TRBJ1-1; V: TRBV5-4; D: -; DNA: TGTGCCAGCAGCCACTTACAGGAAAACACTGAAGCTTTCTTT; CDR3: CASSHLQENTEAFF
size: once; length: 13; J: TRBJ1-5; V: TRBV27; D: -; DNA: TGTGCCAGCAGTTTAACCCTAAATCAGCCCCAGCATTTT; CDR3: CASSLTLNQPQHF
size: -; length: 14; J: TRBJ2-7; V: TRBV2; D: -; DNA: TGTGCCAGCAGTATTCCCGGACAGCCCTACGAGCAGTACTTC; CDR3: CASSIPGQPYEQYF
size: -; length: 15; J: TRBJ2-3; V: TRBV19; D: TRBD1; DNA: TGTGCCAGTAGTATTTCCGGACAGGGGGCAGATACGCAGTATTTT; CDR3: CASSISGQGADTQYF
size: -; length: 13; J: TRBJ2-7; V: TRBV6-1; D: TRBD1; DNA: TGTGCCAGCACCCGGGACAGGAGCTACGAGCAGTACTTC; CDR3: CASTRDRSYEQYF
size: -; length: 13; J: TRBJ2-7; V: TRBV6-1; D: -; DNA: TGTGCCAGCAGTGATGGACAGACCTACGAGCAGTACTTC; CDR3: CASSDGQTYEQYF
size: few; length: 15; J: TRBJ2-7; V: TRBV27; D: TRBD2; DNA: TGTGCCAGCAGTACCTCTAGCGGGAGTTACGACGAGCAGTACTTC; CDR3: CASSTSSGSYDEQYF
size: -; length: 15; J: TRBJ1-5; V: TRBV6-1; D: TRBD1; DNA: TGTGCCAGCAGTGACGGACAGGGGAGCAATCAGCCCCAGCATTTT; CDR3: CASSDGQGSNQPQHF
size: -; length: 17; J: TRBJ1-3; V: TRBV19; D: TRBD1; DNA: TGTGCCAGTAGTCCGGGGACAGGTGGGAGCTCTGGAAACACCATATATTTT; CDR3: CASSPGTGGSSGNTIYF
size: -; length: 16; J: TRBJ2-3; V: TRBV28; D: TRBD1; DNA: TGTGCCAGCAGTCCCGCGACAGGGAGAAACACAGATACGCAGTATTTT; CDR3: CASSPATGRNTDTQYF
size: -; length: 16; J: TRBJ2-1; V: TRBV18; D: -; DNA: TGTGCCAGCCTCGGGCCCCTCCGGGACAATTACAATGAGCAGTTCTTC; CDR3: CASLGPLRDNYNEQFF
size: -; length: 14; J: TRBJ2-5; V: TRBV29-1; D: TRBD1; DNA: TGCAGCGTCGGGTGGACAGGAATAAGAAAGACCCAGTACTTC; CDR3: CSVGWTGIRKTQYF
size: -; length: 15; J: TRBJ2-2; V: TRBV6-1; D: -; DNA: TGTGCCAGCAGGAAGCCCCTACAGGGTGGCGGGGAGCTGTTTTTT; CDR3: CASRKPLQGGGELFF
size: -; length: 14; J: TRBJ1-5; V: TRBV6-5; D: TRBD1; DNA: TGTGCCACCGAAACAGGGGAGGGCAATCAGCCCCAGCATTTT; CDR3: CATETGEGNQPQHF
size: -; length: 15; J: TRBJ2-5; V: TRBV7-6; D: TRBD1; DNA: TGTGCCAGCAGCTCCACCGGGACAGGGAGAGAGACCCAGTACTTC; CDR3: CASSSTGTGRETQYF
size: -; length: 14; J: TRBJ2-7; V: TRBV19; D: TRBD1; DNA: TGTGCCAGTTCCAGAGGGGACAGTCCCTACGAGCAGTACTTC; CDR3: CASSRGDSPYEQYF
size: -; length: 15; J: TRBJ2-3; V: TRBV30; D: TRBD2; DNA: TGTGCCTGGACCTCGTCGGGGGGTAGCGCAGATACGCAGTATTTT; CDR3: CAWTSSGGSADTQYF